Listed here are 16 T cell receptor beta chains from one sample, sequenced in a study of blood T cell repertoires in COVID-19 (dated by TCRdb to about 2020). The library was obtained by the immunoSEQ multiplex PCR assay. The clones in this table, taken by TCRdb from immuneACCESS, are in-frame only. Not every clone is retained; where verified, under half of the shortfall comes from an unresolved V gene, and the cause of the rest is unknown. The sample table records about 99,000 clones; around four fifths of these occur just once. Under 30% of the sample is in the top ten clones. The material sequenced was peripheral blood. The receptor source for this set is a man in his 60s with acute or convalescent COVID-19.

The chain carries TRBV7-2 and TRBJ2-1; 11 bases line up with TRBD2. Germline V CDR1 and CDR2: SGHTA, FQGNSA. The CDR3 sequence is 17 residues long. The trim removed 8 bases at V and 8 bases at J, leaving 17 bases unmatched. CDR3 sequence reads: CASGPSLRLAGRDEQFF. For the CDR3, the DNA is TGTGCCAGCGGACCAAGCCTCAGACTAGCGGGGAGAGATGAGCAGTTCTTC.

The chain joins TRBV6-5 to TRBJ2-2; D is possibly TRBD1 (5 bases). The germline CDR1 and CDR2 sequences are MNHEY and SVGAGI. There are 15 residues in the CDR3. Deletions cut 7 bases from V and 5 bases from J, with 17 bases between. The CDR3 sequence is CASTGQLAGTGELFF. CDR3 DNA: TGTGCCAGCACCGGACAATTAGCAGGTACCGGGGAGCTGTTTTTT.

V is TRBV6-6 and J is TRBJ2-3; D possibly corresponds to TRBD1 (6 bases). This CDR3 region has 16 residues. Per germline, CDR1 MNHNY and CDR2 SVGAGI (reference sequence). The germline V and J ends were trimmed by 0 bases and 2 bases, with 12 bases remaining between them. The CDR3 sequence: CASSYSGRGNTDTQYF. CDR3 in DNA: TGTGCCAGCAGTTACTCGGGCAGGGGAAACACAGATACGCAGTATTTT.

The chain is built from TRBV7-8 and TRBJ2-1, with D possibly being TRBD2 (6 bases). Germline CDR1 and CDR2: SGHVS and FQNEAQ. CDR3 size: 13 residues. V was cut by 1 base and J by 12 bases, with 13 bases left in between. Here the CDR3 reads CASSLGVAEGQFF. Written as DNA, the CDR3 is TGTGCCAGCAGCTTAGGAGTAGCGGAGGGGCAGTTCTTC.

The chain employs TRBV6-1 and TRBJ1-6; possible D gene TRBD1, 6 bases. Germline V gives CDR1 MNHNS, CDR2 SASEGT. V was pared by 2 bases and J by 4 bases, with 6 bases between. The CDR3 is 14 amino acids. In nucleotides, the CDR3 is TGTGCCAGCAGTGAACAGGGGTATAATTCACCCCTCCACTTT. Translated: CASSEQGYNSPLHF.

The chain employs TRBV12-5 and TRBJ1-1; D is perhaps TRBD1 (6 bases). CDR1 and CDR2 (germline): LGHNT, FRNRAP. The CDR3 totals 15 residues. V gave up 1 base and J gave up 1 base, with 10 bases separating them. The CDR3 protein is CASGLAGVWNTEAFF. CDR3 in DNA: TGTGCTAGTGGTTTGGCAGGGGTGTGGAACACTGAAGCTTTCTTT.

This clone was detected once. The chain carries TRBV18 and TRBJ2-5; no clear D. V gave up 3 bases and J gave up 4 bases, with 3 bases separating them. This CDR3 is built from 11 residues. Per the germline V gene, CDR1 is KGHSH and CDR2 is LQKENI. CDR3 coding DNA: TGTGCCAGCTCACCGGCAGAGACCCAGTACTTC. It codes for CASSPAETQYF. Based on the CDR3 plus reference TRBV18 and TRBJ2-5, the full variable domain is NAGVMQNPRHLVRRRGQEARLRCSPMKGHSHVYWYRQLPEEGLKFMVYLQKENIIDESGMPKERFSAEFPKEGPSILRIQQVVRGDSAAYFCASSPAETQYFGPGTRLLVL.

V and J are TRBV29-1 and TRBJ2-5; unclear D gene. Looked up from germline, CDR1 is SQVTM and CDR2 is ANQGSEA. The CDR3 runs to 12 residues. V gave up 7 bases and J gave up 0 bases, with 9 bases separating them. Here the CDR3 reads CSAVPNQETQYF. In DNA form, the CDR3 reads TGCAGCGCCGTCCCTAACCAAGAGACCCAGTACTTC.

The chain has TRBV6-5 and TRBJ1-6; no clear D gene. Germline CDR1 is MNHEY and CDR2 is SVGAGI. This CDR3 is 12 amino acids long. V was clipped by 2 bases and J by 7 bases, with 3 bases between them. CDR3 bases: TGTGCCAGCAGTTACCAGAATTCACCCCTCCACTTT. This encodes CASSYQNSPLHF.

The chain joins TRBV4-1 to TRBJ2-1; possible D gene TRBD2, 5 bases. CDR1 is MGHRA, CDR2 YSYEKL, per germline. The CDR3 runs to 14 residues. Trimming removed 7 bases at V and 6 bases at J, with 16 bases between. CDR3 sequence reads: CASTNPLAGNEQFF. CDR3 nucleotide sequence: TGCGCCAGCACTAACCCTCTCGCGGGCAATGAGCAGTTCTTC.

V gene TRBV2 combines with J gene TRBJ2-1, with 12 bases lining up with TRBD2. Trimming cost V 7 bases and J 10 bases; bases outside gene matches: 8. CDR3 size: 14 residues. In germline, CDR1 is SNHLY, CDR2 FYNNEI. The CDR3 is CASIRLAGVSEQFF. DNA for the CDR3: TGTGCCAGCATCCGACTAGCGGGAGTCAGCGAGCAGTTCTTC.

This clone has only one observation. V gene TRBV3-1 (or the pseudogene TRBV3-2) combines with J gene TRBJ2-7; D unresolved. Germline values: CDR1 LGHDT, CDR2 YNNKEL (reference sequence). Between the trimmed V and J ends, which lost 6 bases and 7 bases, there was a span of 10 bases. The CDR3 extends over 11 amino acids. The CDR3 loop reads CASRLSEEQYF. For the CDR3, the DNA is TGTGCCAGCAGATTGTCTGAGGAGCAGTACTTC.

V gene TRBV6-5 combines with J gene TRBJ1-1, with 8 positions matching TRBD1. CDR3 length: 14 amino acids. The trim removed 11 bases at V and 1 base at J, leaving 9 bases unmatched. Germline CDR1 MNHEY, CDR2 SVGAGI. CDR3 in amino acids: CAGRQGPQNTEAFF. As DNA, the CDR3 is TGTGCCGGAAGACAGGGGCCGCAGAACACTGAAGCTTTCTTT.

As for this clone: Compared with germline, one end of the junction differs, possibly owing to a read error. The CDR3 nucleotides read TGTGCTAGCAGCCCCACCCCGGACAGATACAATGAGCAGTTCTTC. Amino acids: CASSPTPDRYNEQFF. The J gene is TRBJ2-1, the V gene TRBV7-7; tentatively, D is TRBD1 (6 bases). This CDR3 spans 15 amino acids. The V gene's germline CDR1 is SSHAT and CDR2 FNYEAQ (reference sequence). Full variable domain (remainder filled in from reference TRBV7-7 and TRBJ2-1): GAGVSQSPRYKVTKRGQDVTLRCDPISSHATLYWYQQALGQGPEFLTYFNYEAQPDKSGLPSDRFSAERPEGSISTLTIQRTEQRDSAMYRCASSPTPDRYNEQFFGPGTRLTVL.

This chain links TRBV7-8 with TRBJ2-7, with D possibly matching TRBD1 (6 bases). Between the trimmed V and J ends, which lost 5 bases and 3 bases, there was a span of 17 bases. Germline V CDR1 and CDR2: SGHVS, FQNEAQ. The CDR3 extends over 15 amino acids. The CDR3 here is CASSQRRDKNYEQYV. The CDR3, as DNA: TGTGCCAGCAGCCAACGCCGGGACAAAAACTACGAGCAGTACGTC.

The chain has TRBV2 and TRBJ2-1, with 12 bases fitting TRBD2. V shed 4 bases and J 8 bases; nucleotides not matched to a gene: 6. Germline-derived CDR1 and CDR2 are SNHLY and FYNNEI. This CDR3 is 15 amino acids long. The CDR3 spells CASSALAGGGDEQFF. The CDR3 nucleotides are TGTGCCAGCAGTGCCCTAGCGGGAGGGGGGGATGAGCAGTTCTTC.